Listed below are T cell receptor beta chains from one sample, sequenced in a study of shared clonotypes between healthy human individuals. Produced via immunoSEQ multiplex PCR; TCRdb's table is partial and in-frame only. Here the sample spans roughly 2.6 million clones, approximately 90% being singletons. Material: naive CD4+ T cells sorted from blood. The receptors shown here come from a young man in good health. Each CDR3 is given with its conserved first and last residue. Each record gives: CDR3 length, clone size, D gene, V gene, J gene, CDR3 protein, CDR3 DNA. A D gene is named only where the DNA matches it firmly. Clone size is not always given. Where it is, it says once, few, many or a class for expanded clones.

cdr3_length: 15; clone_size: .; d_call: .; v_call: TRBV6-5; j_call: TRBJ2-7; cdr3_aa: CASSYSGGSSYEQYF; cdr3_nt: TGTGCCAGCAGTTACTCCGGTGGGAGCTCCTACGAGCAGTACTTC
cdr3_length: 13; clone_size: .; d_call: .; v_call: TRBV28; j_call: TRBJ1-1; cdr3_aa: CASSFAAEWEAFF; cdr3_nt: TGTGCCAGCAGTTTCGCGGCAGAATGGGAAGCTTTCTTT
cdr3_length: 16; clone_size: .; d_call: TRBD2; v_call: TRBV10-2; j_call: TRBJ2-4; cdr3_aa: CASSVGGIGAKNIQYF; cdr3_nt: TGCGCCAGCAGTGTGGGGGGGATCGGTGCCAAAAACATTCAGTACTTC
cdr3_length: 15; clone_size: once; d_call: .; v_call: TRBV5-5; j_call: TRBJ2-7; cdr3_aa: CASSLVGRGSYEQYF; cdr3_nt: TGTGCCAGCAGCTTGGTGGGCAGGGGATCCTACGAGCAGTACTTC
cdr3_length: 13; clone_size: .; d_call: .; v_call: TRBV19; j_call: TRBJ1-5; cdr3_aa: CASSMGGNQPQHF; cdr3_nt: TGTGCCAGTAGTATGGGGGGAAACCAGCCCCAGCATTTT
cdr3_length: 16; clone_size: .; d_call: TRBD1; v_call: TRBV6-5; j_call: TRBJ1-3; cdr3_aa: CASSYSGGQLKNTIYF; cdr3_nt: TGTGCCAGCAGTTACTCAGGGGGACAGCTCAAAAACACCATATATTTT
cdr3_length: 16; clone_size: .; d_call: TRBD2; v_call: TRBV7-6; j_call: TRBJ2-7; cdr3_aa: CASSVESSGMSYEQYF; cdr3_nt: TGTGCCAGCAGCGTCGAAAGTAGCGGGATGTCCTACGAGCAGTACTTC
cdr3_length: 11; clone_size: once; d_call: .; v_call: TRBV6-1; j_call: TRBJ2-7; cdr3_aa: CASSVRQRPYF; cdr3_nt: TGTGCCAGCAGTGTCCGACAGCGACCTTACTTC
cdr3_length: 14; clone_size: once; d_call: .; v_call: TRBV25-1; j_call: TRBJ2-6; cdr3_aa: CASVDTSGANVLTF; cdr3_nt: TGTGCCAGCGTTGACACCTCTGGGGCCAACGTCCTGACTTTC
cdr3_length: 15; clone_size: once; d_call: .; v_call: TRBV5-6; j_call: TRBJ1-5; cdr3_aa: CASSLAGVSNQPQHF; cdr3_nt: TGTGCCAGCAGCTTGGCAGGGGTTAGCAATCAGCCCCAGCATTTT
cdr3_length: 16; clone_size: .; d_call: .; v_call: TRBV28; j_call: TRBJ2-1; cdr3_aa: CASSRSGTLGYNEQFF; cdr3_nt: TGTGCCAGCAGTCGTTCCGGGACGTTGGGGTACAATGAGCAGTTCTTC
cdr3_length: 14; clone_size: .; d_call: .; v_call: TRBV28; j_call: TRBJ1-2; cdr3_aa: CASSLRGALHGYTF; cdr3_nt: TGTGCCAGCAGTTTACGGGGGGCGCTTCACGGCTACACCTTC
cdr3_length: 16; clone_size: .; d_call: .; v_call: TRBV13; j_call: TRBJ1-3; cdr3_aa: CASSTTGTNIRNTIYF; cdr3_nt: TGTGCCAGCAGCACAACCGGGACAAATATTCGAAACACCATATATTTT
cdr3_length: 15; clone_size: .; d_call: .; v_call: TRBV15; j_call: TRBJ2-7; cdr3_aa: CATSRDVGGFYEQYF; cdr3_nt: TGTGCCACCAGCAGAGATGTGGGGGGCTTCTACGAGCAGTACTTC
cdr3_length: 13; clone_size: .; d_call: .; v_call: TRBV6-5; j_call: TRBJ2-1; cdr3_aa: CASTSPGPRVQFF; cdr3_nt: TGTGCCAGCACTTCACCCGGACCCAGGGTGCAGTTCTTC
cdr3_length: 15; clone_size: .; d_call: TRBD1; v_call: TRBV18; j_call: TRBJ1-1; cdr3_aa: CASSPRQGLDTEAFF; cdr3_nt: TGTGCCAGCTCACCAAGACAGGGGCTCGACACTGAAGCTTTCTTT
cdr3_length: 12; clone_size: .; d_call: .; v_call: TRBV6-6; j_call: TRBJ1-1; cdr3_aa: CASSYRNSQAFF; cdr3_nt: TGTGCCAGCAGTTATAGGAATTCGCAAGCTTTCTTT
cdr3_length: 12; clone_size: .; d_call: .; v_call: TRBV6-6; j_call: TRBJ1-3; cdr3_aa: CASSYSVGTIYF; cdr3_nt: TGTGCCAGCAGTTACTCGGTTGGGACCATATATTTT
cdr3_length: 11; clone_size: .; d_call: .; v_call: TRBV28; j_call: TRBJ2-1; cdr3_aa: CASTDGGEQFF; cdr3_nt: TGTGCCAGCACCGACGGGGGTGAGCAGTTCTTC
cdr3_length: 15; clone_size: .; d_call: .; v_call: TRBV19; j_call: TRBJ2-3; cdr3_aa: CASSPGDSWGDTQYF; cdr3_nt: TGTGCCAGTAGTCCGGGGGACAGCTGGGGAGATACGCAGTATTTT
cdr3_length: 15; clone_size: .; d_call: .; v_call: TRBV7-2; j_call: TRBJ2-7; cdr3_aa: CASSSDRRNSYEQYF; cdr3_nt: TGTGCCAGCAGCTCAGACAGGCGGAATTCCTACGAGCAGTACTTC
cdr3_length: 13; clone_size: few; d_call: .; v_call: TRBV27; j_call: TRBJ1-6; cdr3_aa: CASSSSGDSPLHF; cdr3_nt: TGTGCCAGCAGTTCCAGCGGGGATTCACCCCTCCACTTT
cdr3_length: 15; clone_size: .; d_call: TRBD2; v_call: TRBV10-1; j_call: TRBJ2-7; cdr3_aa: CASSPGTSGSRGQYF; cdr3_nt: TGCGCCAGCTCCCCCGGGACTAGCGGGAGTCGGGGGCAGTACTTC
cdr3_length: 16; clone_size: .; d_call: TRBD2; v_call: TRBV6-7; j_call: TRBJ2-1; cdr3_aa: CASSKNLAGVNNEQFF; cdr3_nt: TGTGCCAGCAGTAAAAATCTAGCGGGAGTTAACAATGAGCAGTTCTTC
cdr3_length: 12; clone_size: .; d_call: TRBD1; v_call: TRBV11-2; j_call: TRBJ2-5; cdr3_aa: CASSPTGSGQYF; cdr3_nt: TGTGCCAGCAGCCCGACAGGGTCGGGCCAGTACTTC
cdr3_length: 13; clone_size: once; d_call: .; v_call: TRBV23-1; j_call: TRBJ1-1; cdr3_aa: CASSQSPGSEAFF; cdr3_nt: TGCGCCAGCAGTCAAAGTCCCGGAAGTGAAGCTTTCTTT
cdr3_length: 17; clone_size: once; d_call: TRBD1; v_call: TRBV9; j_call: TRBJ2-7; cdr3_aa: CASSRPLGQGRSYEQYF; cdr3_nt: TGTGCCAGCAGTAGACCTTTAGGACAGGGGAGGTCCTACGAGCAGTACTTC
cdr3_length: 15; clone_size: .; d_call: .; v_call: TRBV7-2; j_call: TRBJ2-7; cdr3_aa: CASSGAGKKAYEQYF; cdr3_nt: TGTGCCAGCAGCGGAGCAGGGAAAAAGGCCTACGAGCAGTACTTC
cdr3_length: 15; clone_size: .; d_call: TRBD2; v_call: TRBV5-1; j_call: TRBJ2-3; cdr3_aa: CASSLALAATDTQYF; cdr3_nt: TGCGCCAGCAGCTTGGCACTAGCGGCCACAGATACGCAGTATTTT
cdr3_length: 15; clone_size: once; d_call: .; v_call: TRBV11-2; j_call: TRBJ2-4; cdr3_aa: CASSSTWSFENIQYF; cdr3_nt: TGTGCCAGCAGCTCAACATGGAGTTTCGAGAACATTCAGTACTTC
cdr3_length: 16; clone_size: .; d_call: TRBD2; v_call: TRBV5-4; j_call: TRBJ2-3; cdr3_aa: CASRTEAGGMRDTQYF; cdr3_nt: TGTGCCAGCAGAACAGAAGCGGGAGGAATGAGGGATACGCAGTATTTT
cdr3_length: 19; clone_size: .; d_call: TRBD2; v_call: TRBV27; j_call: TRBJ2-1; cdr3_aa: CASSLVLAGSPSSYNEQFF; cdr3_nt: TGTGCCAGCAGTTTAGTACTAGCGGGATCTCCGAGCTCCTACAATGAGCAGTTCTTC
cdr3_length: 12; clone_size: .; d_call: .; v_call: TRBV6-5; j_call: TRBJ1-1; cdr3_aa: CASSSLATEAFF; cdr3_nt: TGTGCCAGCAGTTCGTTGGCCACTGAAGCTTTCTTT
cdr3_length: 16; clone_size: once; d_call: TRBD1; v_call: TRBV7-2; j_call: TRBJ1-4; cdr3_aa: CASSLVGGTGSEKLFF; cdr3_nt: TGTGCCAGCAGCTTAGTGGGCGGGACAGGGTCCGAAAAACTGTTTTTT
cdr3_length: 15; clone_size: .; d_call: .; v_call: TRBV27; j_call: TRBJ2-6; cdr3_aa: CASSSPRGGANVLTF; cdr3_nt: TGTGCCAGCAGTTCTCCCCGGGGGGGGGCCAACGTCCTGACTTTC
cdr3_length: 16; clone_size: .; d_call: TRBD1; v_call: TRBV4-1; j_call: TRBJ1-1; cdr3_aa: CASSPLGTVMNTEAFF; cdr3_nt: TGCGCCAGCAGCCCCCTGGGGACAGTCATGAACACTGAAGCTTTCTTT
cdr3_length: 16; clone_size: .; d_call: TRBD2; v_call: TRBV27; j_call: TRBJ2-1; cdr3_aa: CASSLLGSGRYNEQFF; cdr3_nt: TGTGCCAGCAGTTTACTTGGTAGCGGGAGATACAATGAGCAGTTCTTC
cdr3_length: 15; clone_size: .; d_call: TRBD1; v_call: TRBV6-1; j_call: TRBJ1-1; cdr3_aa: CASRDPGQGASEAFF; cdr3_nt: TGTGCCAGCAGAGACCCGGGACAGGGGGCCAGTGAAGCTTTCTTT
cdr3_length: 15; clone_size: .; d_call: .; v_call: TRBV7-2; j_call: TRBJ2-2; cdr3_aa: CASSRGRENTGELFF; cdr3_nt: TGTGCCAGCAGCCGGGGCCGGGAAAACACCGGGGAGCTGTTTTTT
cdr3_length: 15; clone_size: .; d_call: TRBD2; v_call: TRBV4-1; j_call: TRBJ2-3; cdr3_aa: CASTLSGVSTDTQYF; cdr3_nt: TGCGCCAGCACCCTTAGCGGGGTAAGCACAGATACGCAGTATTTT
cdr3_length: 19; clone_size: .; d_call: TRBD2; v_call: TRBV7-9; j_call: TRBJ2-7; cdr3_aa: CASSLGALGGGSEAYEQYF; cdr3_nt: TGTGCCAGCAGCTTAGGGGCCCTCGGCGGGGGTAGCGAGGCCTACGAGCAGTACTTC
cdr3_length: 14; clone_size: .; d_call: TRBD1; v_call: TRBV2; j_call: TRBJ2-3; cdr3_aa: CASSSTGSRDTQYF; cdr3_nt: TGTGCCAGCAGCTCGACAGGGAGTAGGGATACGCAGTATTTT
cdr3_length: 11; clone_size: .; d_call: .; v_call: TRBV6-5; j_call: TRBJ1-1; cdr3_aa: CASNTGSEAFF; cdr3_nt: TGTGCCAGCAATACAGGGTCTGAAGCTTTCTTT
cdr3_length: 12; clone_size: .; d_call: .; v_call: TRBV28; j_call: TRBJ1-6; cdr3_aa: CASKPPNSPLHF; cdr3_nt: TGTGCCAGCAAACCCCCTAATTCACCCCTCCACTTT
cdr3_length: 13; clone_size: .; d_call: TRBD1; v_call: TRBV5-1; j_call: TRBJ1-2; cdr3_aa: CASAPDRLYGYTF; cdr3_nt: TGCGCCAGCGCTCCGGACAGGCTCTATGGCTACACCTTC
cdr3_length: 15; clone_size: few; d_call: .; v_call: TRBV6-1; j_call: TRBJ1-6; cdr3_aa: CASSEAWGYNSPLHF; cdr3_nt: TGTGCCAGCAGTGAAGCCTGGGGTTATAATTCACCCCTCCACTTT
cdr3_length: 15; clone_size: .; d_call: TRBD1; v_call: TRBV7-9; j_call: TRBJ1-1; cdr3_aa: CASSTAGTANTEAFF; cdr3_nt: TGTGCCAGCAGCACGGCCGGGACAGCGAACACTGAAGCTTTCTTT
cdr3_length: 12; clone_size: .; d_call: .; v_call: TRBV30; j_call: TRBJ2-7; cdr3_aa: CAWRDEAYEQYF; cdr3_nt: TGTGCCTGGAGGGATGAGGCCTACGAGCAGTACTTC
cdr3_length: 15; clone_size: .; d_call: .; v_call: TRBV6-1; j_call: TRBJ1-2; cdr3_aa: CASSGEGVRSYGYTF; cdr3_nt: TGTGCCAGCAGTGGAGAGGGGGTTCGGAGCTATGGCTACACCTTC
cdr3_length: 14; clone_size: few; d_call: TRBD1; v_call: TRBV30; j_call: TRBJ1-1; cdr3_aa: CAWSQTRGGTEAFF; cdr3_nt: TGTGCCTGGAGTCAGACCAGGGGGGGCACTGAAGCTTTCTTT
cdr3_length: 13; clone_size: .; d_call: .; v_call: TRBV6-1; j_call: TRBJ2-4; cdr3_aa: CASLGLHKNIQYF; cdr3_nt: TGTGCCAGCCTGGGACTCCACAAAAACATTCAGTACTTC
cdr3_length: 18; clone_size: .; d_call: .; v_call: TRBV2; j_call: TRBJ1-6; cdr3_aa: CASSGGGRGSSYNSPLHF; cdr3_nt: TGTGCCAGCAGTGGGGGTGGTCGGGGGAGCTCCTATAATTCACCCCTCCACTTT
cdr3_length: 15; clone_size: .; d_call: .; v_call: TRBV6-1; j_call: TRBJ2-2; cdr3_aa: CASSPLGANTGELFF; cdr3_nt: TGTGCCAGCAGTCCCCTGGGGGCGAACACCGGGGAGCTGTTTTTT
cdr3_length: 21; clone_size: once; d_call: TRBD1; v_call: TRBV19; j_call: TRBJ1-5; cdr3_aa: CASSISPFSVRGQGGNQPQHF; cdr3_nt: TGTGCCAGTAGTATATCCCCCTTCTCGGTTAGGGGACAGGGGGGCAATCAGCCCCAGCATTTT